This TCR beta chain was observed in a study of OX40 agonist ivuxolimab in advanced cancers. Overall study: Males comprised around 78% of the group, whose mean age was about 60 years (range roughly 20 to 90).

Method: immunoSEQ multiplex PCR; TCRdb's copy keeps in-frame clones and lacks some. The table lists roughly 39,000 clones, about 87% of them singletons, with 6% in the top ten. The CDR3 consists of 14 residues. Germline CDR1 SEHNR, CDR2 FQNEAQ (reference sequence). Trimming pared 4 bases from V and 8 bases from J, leaving 14 bases between. Sample: CD4+ or CD8+ T cells sorted from blood, taken in a trial of the OX40 agonist ivuxolimab. The chain employs TRBV7-9 and TRBJ2-2, with D possibly called TRBD1 or TRBD2 (5 bases each). The clonotype was recovered from an adult with an advanced solid tumor such as melanoma, head and neck, liver or kidney cancer. DNA of the CDR3: TGTGCCAGCAGCTCCGGGGCGGTAGGGGGGGAGCTGTTTTTT. Its translation is CASSSGAVGGELFF.